A selection of T cell receptor beta chains follows, all from one sample in a study of blood T cell repertoires in COVID-19. Using immunoSEQ multiplex PCR, the repertoire was profiled, and TCRdb retains in-frame clones only, with some absent. The sample records about 78,000 clones, 90% being singletons. Sequencing was performed on peripheral blood. These receptor sequences come from a woman in her forties or fifties in a cohort sampled during active COVID-19. The CDR3 runs from the conserved cysteine through the conserved F or W. Fields, in order: J gene, clone size, V gene, CDR3 protein. Size is omitted from some rows. Given values are once, few, many or a class for expanded clones.

j_gene: TRBJ1-1
abundance: .
v_gene: TRBV6-2/TRBV6-3
CDR3aa: CASSSGTEAFF

j_gene: TRBJ2-5
abundance: .
v_gene: TRBV10-1
CDR3aa: CASSESGFGGRETQYF

j_gene: TRBJ1-2
abundance: .
v_gene: TRBV24-1
CDR3aa: CATSDLSGYTF

j_gene: TRBJ1-3
abundance: .
v_gene: TRBV7-2
CDR3aa: CASSLEGVGSGNTIYF

j_gene: TRBJ2-2
abundance: .
v_gene: TRBV28
CDR3aa: CASSFARGDTGELFF

j_gene: TRBJ1-4
abundance: .
v_gene: TRBV19
CDR3aa: CASSITAGGSEKLFF

j_gene: TRBJ1-2
abundance: .
v_gene: TRBV6-5
CDR3aa: CASSYQNRGEGYTF

j_gene: TRBJ1-2
abundance: once
v_gene: TRBV2
CDR3aa: CASSLNWRYGYTF

j_gene: TRBJ2-7
abundance: .
v_gene: TRBV11-2
CDR3aa: CASSFSGRADEQYF

j_gene: TRBJ2-3
abundance: .
v_gene: TRBV7-9
CDR3aa: CASSLSPTSDNTDTQYF

j_gene: TRBJ1-4
abundance: .
v_gene: TRBV19
CDR3aa: CASSPSGGKEKLFF

j_gene: TRBJ2-3
abundance: once
v_gene: TRBV9
CDR3aa: CASSSQGTASTDTQYF

j_gene: TRBJ2-7
abundance: .
v_gene: TRBV7-3
CDR3aa: CASSQGTSGSEQYF

j_gene: TRBJ2-1
abundance: .
v_gene: TRBV4-1
CDR3aa: CASSQGTGRGPYNEQFF

j_gene: TRBJ1-6
abundance: .
v_gene: TRBV18
CDR3aa: CASSRRQGDSPLHF

j_gene: TRBJ1-5
abundance: .
v_gene: TRBV19
CDR3aa: CASSTLRTVQPQHF

j_gene: TRBJ1-5
abundance: .
v_gene: TRBV6-6
CDR3aa: CASSGGDQPQHF

j_gene: TRBJ1-1
abundance: .
v_gene: TRBV5-1
CDR3aa: CASSPRTDPEAFF

j_gene: TRBJ2-7
abundance: .
v_gene: TRBV5-1
CDR3aa: CASSLSSGIYEQYF

j_gene: TRBJ2-7
abundance: .
v_gene: TRBV5-6
CDR3aa: CASSLGGGRSSYEQYF

j_gene: TRBJ1-6
abundance: .
v_gene: TRBV30
CDR3aa: CAWTPGGGGSPLHF

j_gene: TRBJ1-2
abundance: .
v_gene: TRBV28
CDR3aa: CASSRDIRNYGYTF